This entry features one TCR beta chain sequence. Its antigen is as yet unknown. The record originates from a study of regulatory T cells in long-lasting Graves disease. Whole-study findings and limits: When disease was persistent, TRBV28, TRBJ1-2 and TRBJ2-5 were the favored segments.

The time point denotes: newly diagnosed GD, antithyroid drugs for less than 3 months. With RNA extracted from PBMCs as input, the TCR library was made. CDR1 SGHRS and CDR2 YFSETQ come from the germline V gene. The CDR3 contains 14 residues. V was pared by 5 bases and J by 1 base, with 3 bases of the junction left unmatched. With iRepertoire HTBI primers and Arm-PCR of CDR3 regions, TCR beta libraries were built. MiXCR was run by TCRdb on the multiplex PCR reads, yielding one entry per CDR3 protein. This sample has about 620,000 distinct CDR3 sequences, with roughly 15% found just once. This sample was shared with a second study, whose subject was T cells in Graves' hyperthyroidism and ophthalmopathy. From that study: The primer set for the first-round RT-PCR of the TCR CDR3 was HTBI. For ophthalmopathy, model prediction preceded onset by a median approximately 6 months.

The material sequenced was peripheral blood mononuclear cells (PBMCs), taken at new diagnosis, from a patient treated with antithyroid drugs. The V gene is TRBV5-1, the J gene TRBJ2-5, with 9 bases aligning to TRBD2. The TCR sequence derives from a woman in her 30s with Graves disease. CDR3 sequence reads: CASSTTSGQETQYF. CDR3 sequence (DNA): TGCGCCAGCAGTACGACTAGCGGCCAAGAGACCCAGTACTTC.